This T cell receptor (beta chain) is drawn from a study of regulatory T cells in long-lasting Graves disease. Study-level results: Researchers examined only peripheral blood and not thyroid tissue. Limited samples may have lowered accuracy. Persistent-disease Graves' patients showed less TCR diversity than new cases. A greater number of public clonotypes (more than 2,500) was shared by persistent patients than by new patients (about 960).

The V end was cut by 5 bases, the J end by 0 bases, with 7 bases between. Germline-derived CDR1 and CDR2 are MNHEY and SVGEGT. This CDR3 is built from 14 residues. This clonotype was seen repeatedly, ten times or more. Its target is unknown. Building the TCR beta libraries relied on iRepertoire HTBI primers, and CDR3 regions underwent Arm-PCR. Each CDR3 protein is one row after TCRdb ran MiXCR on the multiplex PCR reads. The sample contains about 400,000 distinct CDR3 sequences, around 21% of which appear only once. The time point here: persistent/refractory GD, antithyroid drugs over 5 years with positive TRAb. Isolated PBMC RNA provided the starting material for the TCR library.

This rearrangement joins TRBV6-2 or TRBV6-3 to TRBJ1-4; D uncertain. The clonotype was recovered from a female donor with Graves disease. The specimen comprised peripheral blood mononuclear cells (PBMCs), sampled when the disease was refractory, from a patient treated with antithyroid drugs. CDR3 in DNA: TGTGCCAGCAGTAGAACAGCAACTAATGAAAAACTGTTTTTT. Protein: CASSRTATNEKLFF.